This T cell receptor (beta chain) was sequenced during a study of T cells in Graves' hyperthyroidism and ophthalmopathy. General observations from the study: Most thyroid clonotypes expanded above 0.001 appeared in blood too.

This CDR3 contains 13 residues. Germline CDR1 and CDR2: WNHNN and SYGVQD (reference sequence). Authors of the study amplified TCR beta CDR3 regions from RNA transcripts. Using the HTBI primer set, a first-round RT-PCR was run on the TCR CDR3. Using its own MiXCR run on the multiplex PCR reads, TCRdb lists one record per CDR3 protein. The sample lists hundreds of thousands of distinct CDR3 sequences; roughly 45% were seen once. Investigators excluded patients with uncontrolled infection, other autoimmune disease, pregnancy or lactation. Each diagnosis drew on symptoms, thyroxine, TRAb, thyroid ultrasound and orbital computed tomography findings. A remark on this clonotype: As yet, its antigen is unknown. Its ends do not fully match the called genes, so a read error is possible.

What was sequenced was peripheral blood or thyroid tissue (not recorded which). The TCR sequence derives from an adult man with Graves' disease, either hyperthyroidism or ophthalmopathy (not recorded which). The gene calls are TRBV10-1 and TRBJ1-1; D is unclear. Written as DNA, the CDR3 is TGTGCCAGCAGTTATGACCCAAACACTGAAGCTTTCTTT. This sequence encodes CASSYDPNTEAFF.